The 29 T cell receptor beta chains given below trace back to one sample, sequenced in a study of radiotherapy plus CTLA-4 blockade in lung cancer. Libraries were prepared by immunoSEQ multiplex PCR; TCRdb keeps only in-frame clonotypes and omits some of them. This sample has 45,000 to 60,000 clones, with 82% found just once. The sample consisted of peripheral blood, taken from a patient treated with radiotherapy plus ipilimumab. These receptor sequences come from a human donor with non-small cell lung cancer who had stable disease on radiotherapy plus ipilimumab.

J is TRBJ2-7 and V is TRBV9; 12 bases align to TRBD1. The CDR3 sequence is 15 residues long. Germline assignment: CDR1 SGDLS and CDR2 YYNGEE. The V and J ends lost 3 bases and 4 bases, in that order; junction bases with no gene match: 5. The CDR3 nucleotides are TGTGCCAGCAGCGCCGGGACAGGGGGCGGGTACGAGCAGTACTTC. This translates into CASSAGTGGGYEQYF.

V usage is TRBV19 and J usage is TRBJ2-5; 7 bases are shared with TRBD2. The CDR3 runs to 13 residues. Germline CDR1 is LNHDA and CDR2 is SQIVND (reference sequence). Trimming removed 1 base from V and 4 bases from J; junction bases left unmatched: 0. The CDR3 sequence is CASSIAGGETQYF. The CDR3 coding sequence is TGTGCCAGTAGTATAGCGGGAGGAGAGACCCAGTACTTC.

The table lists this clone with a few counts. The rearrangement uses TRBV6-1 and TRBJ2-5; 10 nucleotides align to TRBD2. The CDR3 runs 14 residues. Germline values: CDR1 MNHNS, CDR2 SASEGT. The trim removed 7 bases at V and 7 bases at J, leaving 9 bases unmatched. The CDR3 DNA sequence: TGTGCCAGCACAGGGCTAGCGGGAGTGTGGACCCAGTACTTC. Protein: CASTGLAGVWTQYF.

The CDR3 bases are TGTGCCAGCAGCCCGACAGTTAATCAGCCCCAGCATTTT. Translating gives CASSPTVNQPQHF. The chain joins TRBV6-6 to TRBJ1-5; possible D gene TRBD1, 5 bases. The CDR3 runs to 13 residues. Germline CDR1 MNHNY, CDR2 SVGAGI (reference sequence). V was cut by 6 bases and J by 4 bases, with 10 bases left in between.

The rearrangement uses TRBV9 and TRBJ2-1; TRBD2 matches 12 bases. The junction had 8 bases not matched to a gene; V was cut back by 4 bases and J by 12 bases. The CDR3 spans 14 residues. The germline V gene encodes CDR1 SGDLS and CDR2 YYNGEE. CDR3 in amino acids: CASSPRLAGVAQFF. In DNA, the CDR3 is TGTGCCAGCAGCCCTCGACTAGCGGGAGTGGCGCAGTTCTTC.

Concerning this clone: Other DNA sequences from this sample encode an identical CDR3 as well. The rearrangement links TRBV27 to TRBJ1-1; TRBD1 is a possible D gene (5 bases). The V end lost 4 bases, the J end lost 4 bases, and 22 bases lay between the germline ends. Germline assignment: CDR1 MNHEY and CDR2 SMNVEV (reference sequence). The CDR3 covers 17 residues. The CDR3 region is CASSSGVVGREGTEAFF. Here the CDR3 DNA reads TGTGCCAGCAGTTCCGGGGTGGTGGGCAGGGAGGGCACTGAAGCTTTCTTT.

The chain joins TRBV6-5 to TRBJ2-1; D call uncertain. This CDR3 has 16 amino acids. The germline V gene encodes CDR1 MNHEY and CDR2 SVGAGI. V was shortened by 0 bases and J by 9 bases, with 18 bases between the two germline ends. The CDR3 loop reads CASSYSSYQVNAEQFF. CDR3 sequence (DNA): TGTGCCAGCAGTTACTCGAGCTACCAGGTTAATGCTGAGCAGTTCTTC.

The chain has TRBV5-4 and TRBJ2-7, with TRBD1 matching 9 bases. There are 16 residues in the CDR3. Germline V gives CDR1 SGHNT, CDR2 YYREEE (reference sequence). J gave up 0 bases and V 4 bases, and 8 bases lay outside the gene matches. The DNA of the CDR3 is TGTGCCAGCAGCCGGACTGCGGGACAGGGCTCCTACGAGCAGTACTTC. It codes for CASSRTAGQGSYEQYF.

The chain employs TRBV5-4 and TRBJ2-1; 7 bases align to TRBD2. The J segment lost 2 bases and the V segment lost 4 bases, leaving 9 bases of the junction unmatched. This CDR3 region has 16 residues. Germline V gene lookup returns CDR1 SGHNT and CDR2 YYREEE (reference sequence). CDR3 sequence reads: CASSHRAGEPYNEQFF. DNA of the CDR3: TGTGCCAGCAGCCACCGGGCGGGAGAACCCTACAATGAGCAGTTCTTC.

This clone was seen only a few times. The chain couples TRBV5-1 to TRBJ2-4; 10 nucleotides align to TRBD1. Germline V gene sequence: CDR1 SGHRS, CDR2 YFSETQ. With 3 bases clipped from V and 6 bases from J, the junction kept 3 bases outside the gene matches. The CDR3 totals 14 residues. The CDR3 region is CASSWRQGANIQYF. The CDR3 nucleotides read TGCGCCAGCAGCTGGAGACAGGGGGCAAACATTCAGTACTTC.

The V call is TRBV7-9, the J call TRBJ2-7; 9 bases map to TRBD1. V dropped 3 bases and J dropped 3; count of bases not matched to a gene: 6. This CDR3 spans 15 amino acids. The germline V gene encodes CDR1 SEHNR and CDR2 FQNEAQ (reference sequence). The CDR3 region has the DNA TGTGCCAGCAGCTTCCGGGACAGGGATGTCTACGAGCAGTACTTC. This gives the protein CASSFRDRDVYEQYF.

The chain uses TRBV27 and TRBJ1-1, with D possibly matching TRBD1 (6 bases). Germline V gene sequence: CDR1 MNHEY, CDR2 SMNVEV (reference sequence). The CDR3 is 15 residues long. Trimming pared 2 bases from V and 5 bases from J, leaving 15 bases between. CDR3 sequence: CASSLKAGVGTEAFF. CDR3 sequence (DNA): TGTGCCAGCAGTTTAAAGGCAGGGGTGGGTACTGAAGCTTTCTTT.

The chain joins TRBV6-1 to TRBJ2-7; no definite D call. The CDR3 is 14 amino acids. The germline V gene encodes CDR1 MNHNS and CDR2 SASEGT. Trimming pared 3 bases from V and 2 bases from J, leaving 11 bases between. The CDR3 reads CASSDWPSTYEQYF. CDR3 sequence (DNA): TGTGCCAGCAGTGATTGGCCTTCCACCTACGAGCAGTACTTC.

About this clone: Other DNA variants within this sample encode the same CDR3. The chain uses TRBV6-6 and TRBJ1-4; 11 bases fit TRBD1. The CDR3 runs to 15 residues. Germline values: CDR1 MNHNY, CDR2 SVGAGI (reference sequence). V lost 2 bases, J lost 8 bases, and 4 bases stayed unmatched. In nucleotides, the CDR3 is TGTGCCAGCAGTTACGGTGGGACAGGGGGGGAAAAACTGTTTTTT. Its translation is CASSYGGTGGEKLFF.

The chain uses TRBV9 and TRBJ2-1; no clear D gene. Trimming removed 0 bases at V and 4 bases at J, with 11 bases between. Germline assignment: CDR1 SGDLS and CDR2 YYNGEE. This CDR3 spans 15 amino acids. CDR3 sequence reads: CASSVGFGGYNEQFF. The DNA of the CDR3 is TGTGCCAGCAGCGTAGGCTTTGGCGGATACAATGAGCAGTTCTTC.

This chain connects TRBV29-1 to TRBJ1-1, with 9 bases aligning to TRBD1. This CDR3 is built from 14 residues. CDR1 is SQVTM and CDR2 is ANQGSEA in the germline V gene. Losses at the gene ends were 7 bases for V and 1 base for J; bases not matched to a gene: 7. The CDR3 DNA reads TGCAGCGCGACAGGGGGGCCCTCGAACACTGAAGCTTTCTTT. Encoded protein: CSATGGPSNTEAFF.

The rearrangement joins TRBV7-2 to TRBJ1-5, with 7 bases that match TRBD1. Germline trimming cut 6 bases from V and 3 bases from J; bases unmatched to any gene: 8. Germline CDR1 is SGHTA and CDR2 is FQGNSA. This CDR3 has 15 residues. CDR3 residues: CASSRTTGYNQPQHF. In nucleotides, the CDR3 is TGTGCCAGCAGTCGGACGACAGGGTACAATCAGCCCCAGCATTTT.

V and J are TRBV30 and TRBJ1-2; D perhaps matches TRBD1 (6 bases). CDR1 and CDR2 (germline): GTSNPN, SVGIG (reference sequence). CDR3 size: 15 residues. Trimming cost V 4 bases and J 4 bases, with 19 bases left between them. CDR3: CAWNLFTGRGYGYTF. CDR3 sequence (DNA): TGTGCCTGGAATCTTTTTACAGGGAGGGGCTATGGCTACACCTTC.

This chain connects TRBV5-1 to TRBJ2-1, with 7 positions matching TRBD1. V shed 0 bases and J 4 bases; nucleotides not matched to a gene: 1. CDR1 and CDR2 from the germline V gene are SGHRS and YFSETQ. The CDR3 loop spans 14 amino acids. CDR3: CASSLEGQYNEQFF. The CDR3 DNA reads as TGCGCCAGCAGCTTGGAGGGACAGTACAATGAGCAGTTCTTC. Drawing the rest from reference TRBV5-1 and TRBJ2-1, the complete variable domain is KAGVTQTPRYLIKTRGQQVTLSCSPISGHRSVSWYQQTPGQGLQFLFEYFSETQRNKGNFPGRFSGRQFSNSRSEMNVSTLELGDSALYLCASSLEGQYNEQFFGPGTRLTVL.

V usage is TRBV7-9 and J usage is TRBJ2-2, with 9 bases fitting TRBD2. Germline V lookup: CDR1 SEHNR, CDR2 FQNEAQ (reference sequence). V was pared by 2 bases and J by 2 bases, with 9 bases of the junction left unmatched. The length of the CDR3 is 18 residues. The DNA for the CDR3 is TGTGCCAGCAGCTTACCAACAAGACTAGCGGACAACACCGGGGAGCTGTTTTTT. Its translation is CASSLPTRLADNTGELFF.

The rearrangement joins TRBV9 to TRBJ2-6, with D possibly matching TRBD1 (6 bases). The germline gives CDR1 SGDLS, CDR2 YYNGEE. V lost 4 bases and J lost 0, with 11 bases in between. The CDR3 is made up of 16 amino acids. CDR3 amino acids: CASSPGQHSGANVLTF. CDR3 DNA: TGTGCCAGCAGCCCCGGACAGCACTCTGGGGCCAACGTCCTGACTTTC.

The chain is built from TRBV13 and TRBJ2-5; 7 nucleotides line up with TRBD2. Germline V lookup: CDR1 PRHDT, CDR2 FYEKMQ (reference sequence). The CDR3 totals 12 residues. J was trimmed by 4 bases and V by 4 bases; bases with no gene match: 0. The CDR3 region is CASSWGGETQYF. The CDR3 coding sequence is TGTGCCAGCAGCTGGGGGGGAGAGACCCAGTACTTC.

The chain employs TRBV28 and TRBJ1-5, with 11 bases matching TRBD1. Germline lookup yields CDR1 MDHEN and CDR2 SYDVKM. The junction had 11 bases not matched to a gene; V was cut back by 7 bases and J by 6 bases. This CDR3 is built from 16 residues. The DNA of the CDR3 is TGTGCCAGCACCTCCGTGGACAGGGGGCAAGGTCAGCCCCAGCATTTT. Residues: CASTSVDRGQGQPQHF.

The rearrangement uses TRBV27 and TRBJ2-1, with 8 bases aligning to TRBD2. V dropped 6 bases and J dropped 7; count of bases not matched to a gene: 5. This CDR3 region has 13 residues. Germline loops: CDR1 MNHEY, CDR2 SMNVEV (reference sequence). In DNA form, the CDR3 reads TGTGCCAGCAGAGCGGGAGCCGATAATGAGCAGTTCTTC. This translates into CASRAGADNEQFF.

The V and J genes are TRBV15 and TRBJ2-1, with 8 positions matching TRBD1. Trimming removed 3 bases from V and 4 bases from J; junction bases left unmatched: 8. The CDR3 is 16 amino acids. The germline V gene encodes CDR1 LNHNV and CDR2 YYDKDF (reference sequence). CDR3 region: CATSSRQGKNYNEQFF. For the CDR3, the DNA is TGTGCCACCAGCAGCAGACAGGGGAAGAATTACAATGAGCAGTTCTTC.

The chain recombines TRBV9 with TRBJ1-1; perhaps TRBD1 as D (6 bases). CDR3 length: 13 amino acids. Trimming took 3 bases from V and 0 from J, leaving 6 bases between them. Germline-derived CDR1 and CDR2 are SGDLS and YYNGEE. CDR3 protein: CASSEGVNTEAFF. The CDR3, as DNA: TGTGCCAGCAGCGAGGGGGTGAACACTGAAGCTTTCTTT. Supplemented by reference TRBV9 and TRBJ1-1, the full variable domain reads DSGVTQTPKHLITATGQRVTLRCSPRSGDLSVYWYQQSLDQGLQFLIQYYNGEERAKGNILERFSAQQFPDLHSELNLSSLELGDSALYFCASSEGVNTEAFFGQGTRLTVV.

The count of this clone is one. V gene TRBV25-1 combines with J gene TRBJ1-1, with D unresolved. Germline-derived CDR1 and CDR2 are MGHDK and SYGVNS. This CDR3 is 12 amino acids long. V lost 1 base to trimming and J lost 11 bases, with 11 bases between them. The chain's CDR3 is CASSEFPNTAFF. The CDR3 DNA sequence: TGTGCCAGCAGTGAATTCCCAAACACGGCTTTCTTT. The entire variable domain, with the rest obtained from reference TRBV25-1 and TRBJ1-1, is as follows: EADIYQTPRYLVIGTGKKITLECSQTMGHDKMYWYQQDPGMELHLIHYSYGVNSTEKGDLSSESTVSRIRTEHFPLTLESARPSHTSQYLCASSEFPNTAFFGQGTRLTVV.

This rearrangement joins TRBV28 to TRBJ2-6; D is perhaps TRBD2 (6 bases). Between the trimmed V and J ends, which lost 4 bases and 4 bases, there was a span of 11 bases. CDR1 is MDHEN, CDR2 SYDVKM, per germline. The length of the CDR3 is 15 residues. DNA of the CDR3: TGTGCCAGCAGTTCCCGGAGGGCCGGGGCCAACGTCCTGACTTTC. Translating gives CASSSRRAGANVLTF. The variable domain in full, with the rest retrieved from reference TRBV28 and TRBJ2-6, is DVKVTQSSRYLVKRTGEKVFLECVQDMDHENMFWYRQDPGLGLRLIYFSYDVKMKEKGDIPEGYSVSREKKERFSLILESASTNQTSMYLCASSSRRAGANVLTFGAGSRLTVL.

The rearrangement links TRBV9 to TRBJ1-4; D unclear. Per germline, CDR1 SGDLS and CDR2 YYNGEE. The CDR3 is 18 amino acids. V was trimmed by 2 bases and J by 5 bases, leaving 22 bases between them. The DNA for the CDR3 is TGTGCCAGCAGCGTCCGTGGCGGAACAAGTTGGCGGAATGAAAAACTGTTTTTT. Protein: CASSVRGGTSWRNEKLFF. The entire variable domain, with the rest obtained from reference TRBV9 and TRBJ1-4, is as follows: DSGVTQTPKHLITATGQRVTLRCSPRSGDLSVYWYQQSLDQGLQFLIQYYNGEERAKGNILERFSAQQFPDLHSELNLSSLELGDSALYFCASSVRGGTSWRNEKLFFGSGTQLSVL.